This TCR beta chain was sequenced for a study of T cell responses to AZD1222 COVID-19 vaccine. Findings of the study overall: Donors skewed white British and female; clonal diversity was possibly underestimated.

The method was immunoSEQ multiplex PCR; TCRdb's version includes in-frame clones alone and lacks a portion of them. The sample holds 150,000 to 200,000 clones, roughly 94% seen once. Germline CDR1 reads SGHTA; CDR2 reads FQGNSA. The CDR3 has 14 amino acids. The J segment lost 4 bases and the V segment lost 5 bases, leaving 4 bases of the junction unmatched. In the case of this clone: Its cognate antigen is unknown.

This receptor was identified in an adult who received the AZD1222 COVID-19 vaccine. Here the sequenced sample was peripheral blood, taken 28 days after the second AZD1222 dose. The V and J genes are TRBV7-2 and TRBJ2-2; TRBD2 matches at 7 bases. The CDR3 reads CASSRDYVTGELFF. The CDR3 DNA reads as TGTGCCAGCAGCCGGGACTATGTCACCGGGGAGCTGTTTTTT.